One sample yielded the 32 T cell receptor beta chains listed below, sequenced in a study of blood T cell repertoires in COVID-19. Clones were read by immunoSEQ multiplex PCR, and TCRdb kept only the in-frame ones, dropping some. This table has approximately 300,000 clones, about 87% appearing once. Material for sequencing was PBMCs or T cells enriched from blood (not recorded which). Source of these receptors: a woman aged 25 to 39 who had recovered from COVID-19.

The chain joins TRBV19 to TRBJ1-1; TRBD1 agrees at 7 bases. V gave up 5 bases and J gave up 5 bases; unmatched junction bases: 14. The CDR3 sequence is 16 residues long. The germline V gene encodes CDR1 LNHDA and CDR2 SQIVND (reference sequence). The CDR3 bases are TGTGCCAGTAGTCCGCACCCATCGGCAGGGGGAACTGAAGCTTTCTTT. Its translation: CASSPHPSAGGTEAFF.

This clone was seen only once. V gene TRBV18 combines with J gene TRBJ1-1, with a possible D match to TRBD1 (5 bases). The CDR3 spans 14 residues. The V end was cut by 2 bases, the J end by 8 bases, with 15 bases between. The V gene's germline CDR1 is KGHSH and CDR2 LQKENI. Here the CDR3 DNA reads TGTGCCAGCTCACCAAGGGAGGGGTTGAGGGAAGCTTTCTTT. Residues: CASSPREGLREAFF.

The rearrangement links TRBV13 to TRBJ2-7, with 8 positions matching TRBD2. V lost 1 base and J lost 6; bases outside the gene matches: 2. Germline-derived CDR1 and CDR2 are PRHDT and FYEKMQ (reference sequence). The CDR3 is 13 residues long. The CDR3 bases are TGTGCCAGCAGCTTAGTACGGGGGGGCGAGCAGTACTTC. It translates to CASSLVRGGEQYF. Full variable domain (outside the CDR3, taken from reference TRBV13 and TRBJ2-7): AAGVIQSPRHLIKEKRETATLKCYPIPRHDTVYWYQQGPGQDPQFLISFYEKMQSDKGSIPDRFSAQQFSDYHSELNMSSLELGDSALYFCASSLVRGGEQYFGPGTRLTVT.

The V gene is TRBV11-2, the J gene TRBJ1-2; TRBD1 matches 11 bases. Losses at the gene ends were 1 base for V and 6 bases for J; bases not matched to a gene: 7. Germline values: CDR1 SGHAT, CDR2 FQNNGV. The CDR3 sequence is 16 residues long. The CDR3 coding sequence is TGTGCCAGCAGCTTAGCAAGGACAGGGGGCGCCGATGGCTACACCTTC. This encodes CASSLARTGGADGYTF.

The CDR3, as DNA: TGTGCCGGAGGGGCCTCTGGGGCCAACGTCCTGACTTTC. Translation gives CAGGASGANVLTF. This rearrangement joins TRBV7-2 to TRBJ2-6, with TRBD2 as a possible D gene (6 bases). Germline values: CDR1 SGHTA, CDR2 FQGNSA. CDR3 length: 13 residues. Deletions cut 11 bases from V and 0 bases from J, with 8 bases between.

The chain joins TRBV7-2 to TRBJ1-2, with 8 bases aligning to TRBD1. The CDR3 runs 13 residues. The germline gives CDR1 SGHTA, CDR2 FQGNSA. The V gene end was trimmed by 4 bases and the J gene end by 4 bases; junction bases not matched to a gene: 2. This CDR3 is CASSYDRGYGYTF. DNA of the CDR3: TGTGCCAGCAGCTACGACAGGGGCTATGGCTACACCTTC.

The V gene is TRBV3-1 (or the pseudogene TRBV3-2), the J gene TRBJ1-5; weak D call: TRBD1 (6 bases). Germline V gene sequence: CDR1 LGHDT, CDR2 YNNKEL (reference sequence). Trimming removed 0 bases at V and 9 bases at J, with 15 bases between. The length of the CDR3 is 15 residues. CDR3 protein: CASSQDSGGSRPQHF. DNA of the CDR3: TGTGCCAGCAGCCAAGATTCGGGGGGCTCTAGGCCCCAGCATTTT.

The chain has TRBV5-1 and TRBJ2-5, with D unclear. Looked up from germline, CDR1 is SGHRS and CDR2 is YFSETQ. This CDR3 has 11 residues. V lost 6 bases, J lost 4 bases, and 7 bases lay in between. DNA of the CDR3: TGCGCCAGCACGGGTGGAGAGACCCAGTACTTC. As protein: CASTGGETQYF.

This chain links TRBV11-2 with TRBJ1-2; a possible D gene is TRBD1 (5 bases). CDR3 length: 15 residues. Germline V gene data show CDR1 as SGHAT and CDR2 as FQNNGV. The V gene lost 5 bases and the J gene lost 6 bases, with 19 bases spanning the gap. The CDR3 here is CASSLFKGGADGYTF. The DNA for the CDR3 is TGTGCCAGCAGCCTTTTTAAGGGAGGGGCAGATGGCTACACCTTC.

This sequence joins TRBV19 and TRBJ1-2, with D uncertain. Germline V gene data show CDR1 as LNHDA and CDR2 as SQIVND (reference sequence). The V and J ends lost 5 bases and 4 bases respectively, with 8 bases between them. The CDR3 runs 12 residues. The chain's CDR3 is CASSQAPYGYTF. The CDR3 DNA sequence: TGTGCCAGTAGTCAAGCCCCCTATGGCTACACCTTC.

J is TRBJ2-7 and V is TRBV25-1, with 7 bases fitting TRBD1. The CDR3 has 15 residues. V lost 4 bases and J lost 0; bases outside the gene matches: 6. Germline CDR1 reads MGHDK; CDR2 reads SYGVNS. This CDR3 reads CASSGLGQDSYEQYF. The CDR3 DNA sequence: TGTGCCAGCAGTGGCCTCGGACAGGACTCCTACGAGCAGTACTTC.

The chain carries TRBV18 and TRBJ1-1; possible D gene TRBD1, 6 bases. The CDR3 has 14 amino acids. Germline CDR1 reads KGHSH; CDR2 reads LQKENI. V shed 2 bases and J shed 6 bases, with 13 bases lying between them. This CDR3 is CASSPNGGQSEAFF. Written as DNA, the CDR3 is TGTGCCAGCTCACCAAATGGGGGCCAGTCTGAAGCTTTCTTT.

The V and J genes are TRBV12-5 and TRBJ2-5; D gene ambiguous. Looked up from germline, CDR1 is LGHNT and CDR2 is FRNRAP. This CDR3 region has 14 residues. With 3 bases removed from V and 3 bases from J, the gap between germline ends came to 11 bases. CDR3 residues: CASGFVGGKETQYF. Written as DNA, the CDR3 is TGTGCTAGTGGTTTTGTCGGCGGAAAAGAGACCCAGTACTTC. The whole variable domain, filled in from reference TRBV12-5 and TRBJ2-5, reads DARVTQTPRHKVTEMGQEVTMRCQPILGHNTVFWYRQTMMQGLELLAYFRNRAPLDDSGMPKDRFSAEMPDATLATLKIQPSEPRDSAVYFCASGFVGGKETQYFGPGTRLLVL.

The chain combines TRBV29-1 with TRBJ2-7, with D maybe TRBD1 (5 bases). The germline gives CDR1 SQVTM, CDR2 ANQGSEA. Trimming shortened V by 4 bases and J by 3 bases, and 7 bases separated the two germline ends. The CDR3 is 11 residues long. In nucleotides, the CDR3 is TGCAGCGTTGGACAGCTCTACGAGCAGTACTTC. Translated, it gives CSVGQLYEQYF.

This chain uses TRBV15 with TRBJ1-2, with 7 bases fitting TRBD1. This CDR3 contains 16 residues. Germline CDR1 and CDR2: LNHNV and YYDKDF (reference sequence). Unmatched junction bases numbered 12, after V lost 3 bases and J lost 5 bases. CDR3 DNA: TGTGCCACCAGCAGCAAAAGAGGGACAGCGGTATATGGCTACACCTTC. Its protein product is CATSSKRGTAVYGYTF.

CDR3 amino acids: CASSFFGTGGLQPQHF. The DNA for the CDR3 is TGTGCCAGCAGCTTCTTTGGGACAGGGGGTTTACAGCCCCAGCATTTT. The rearrangement links TRBV5-6 to TRBJ1-5, with 11 bases fitting TRBD1. J was trimmed by 7 bases and V by 2 bases; bases with no gene match: 8. Germline CDR1 reads SGHDT; CDR2 reads YYEEEE. The length of the CDR3 is 16 residues.

The chain has TRBV29-1 and TRBJ1-1, with TRBD1 as a possible D gene (5 bases). Germline V gene data show CDR1 as SQVTM and CDR2 as ANQGSEA. The CDR3 has 13 residues. V lost 7 bases, J lost 0 bases, and 12 bases lay in between. This CDR3 reads CSAVAGMNTEAFF. The DNA of the CDR3 is TGCAGCGCCGTTGCAGGGATGAACACTGAAGCTTTCTTT.

The CDR3 sequence is CASSKALLAGKVRNEQFF. In DNA, the CDR3 is TGTGCCAGCAGCAAAGCCCTTCTAGCGGGGAAAGTACGTAATGAGCAGTTCTTC. The V and J genes are TRBV21-1 and TRBJ2-1; the D call TRBD2 from the table was never checked on the DNA. TRBV21-1 corresponds to a pseudogene. This CDR3 comprises 18 residues.

The V and J genes are TRBV9 and TRBJ1-1; D is possibly TRBD1 (6 bases). The ends were cut back, 1 base at V and 4 bases at J, with 17 bases in the middle. CDR3 length: 16 amino acids. Germline loops: CDR1 SGDLS, CDR2 YYNGEE. As DNA, the CDR3 is TGTGCCAGCAGCGTAATCCAGGGGTGGGGAAGCACTGAAGCTTTCTTT. Translation: CASSVIQGWGSTEAFF.

This chain uses TRBV29-1 with TRBJ1-1; D ambiguous. V lost 2 bases and J lost 4, with 17 bases in between. This CDR3 contains 15 residues. Germline values: CDR1 SQVTM, CDR2 ANQGSEA. CDR3 nucleotide sequence: TGCAGCGTTGAACTTTTATCCGGAGCGCTCACTGAAGCTTTCTTT. It yields the protein CSVELLSGALTEAFF.

The genes are TRBV19 and TRBJ1-2; possibly TRBD1 for D (6 bases). CDR1 and CDR2 (germline): LNHDA, SQIVND (reference sequence). Trimming took off 3 bases at V and 6 bases at J, with 14 bases between the two ends. CDR3 length equals 14 residues. The CDR3 spells CASSIRTVRDGYTF. Written as DNA, the CDR3 is TGTGCCAGTAGTATTCGGACAGTTCGGGATGGCTACACCTTC.

This clone occurred once. This chain connects TRBV27 to TRBJ2-1; D might be TRBD2 (5 bases). The germline V gene has CDR1 MNHEY and CDR2 SMNVEV (reference sequence). This CDR3 is built from 14 residues. The V and J ends lost 6 bases and 4 bases respectively, with 13 bases between them. DNA for the CDR3: TGTGCCAGCAGGCACCTCGGGATATACAATGAGCAGTTCTTC. It specifies CASRHLGIYNEQFF.

The chain couples TRBV6-5 to TRBJ1-5; D possibly corresponds to TRBD1 (6 bases). The V and J ends lost 6 bases and 2 bases respectively, with 14 bases between them. Germline V lookup: CDR1 MNHEY, CDR2 SVGAGI. This CDR3 spans 15 amino acids. The CDR3 nucleotides read TGTGCCAGCAGACCCACAGGGTCGGGCAATCAGCCCCAGCATTTT. Protein sequence: CASRPTGSGNQPQHF.

CDR3 amino acids: CASSFRQLANEKLFF. DNA of the CDR3: TGTGCCAGCAGCTTCCGACAGTTAGCTAATGAAAAACTGTTTTTT. The chain employs TRBV9 and TRBJ1-4; the D gene is possibly TRBD1 (5 bases). The CDR3 has 15 amino acids. Trimming stripped 4 bases from V and 3 bases from J, with 13 bases between. Germline loops: CDR1 SGDLS, CDR2 YYNGEE. The full variable domain, with the rest looked up from reference TRBV9 and TRBJ1-4, is DSGVTQTPKHLITATGQRVTLRCSPRSGDLSVYWYQQSLDQGLQFLIQYYNGEERAKGNILERFSAQQFPDLHSELNLSSLELGDSALYFCASSFRQLANEKLFFGSGTQLSVL.

The CDR3 loop reads CASSRTPRETRTNYGYTF. CDR3 bases: TGCGCCAGCAGCCGAACGCCCAGGGAAACCCGGACTAACTATGGCTACACCTTC. J is TRBJ1-2 and V is TRBV5-1; D possibly corresponds to TRBD1 (5 bases). Germline values: CDR1 SGHRS, CDR2 YFSETQ. The CDR3 runs to 18 residues. Trimming cost V 4 bases and J 0 bases, with 22 bases left between them.

V usage is TRBV2 and J usage is TRBJ1-2; D gene ambiguous. The CDR3 is 13 amino acids. Germline V gene sequence: CDR1 SNHLY, CDR2 FYNNEI. The ends were cut back, 9 bases at V and 4 bases at J, with 15 bases in the middle. The CDR3 DNA reads as TGTGCCAGGCGAGGACTCATGCTCTATGGCTACACCTTC. This translates into CARRGLMLYGYTF.

Concerning this clone: This specimen includes other DNA sequences encoding the same CDR3. V is TRBV12-3 or TRBV12-4 and J is TRBJ1-1; D not resolved. The ends were cut back, 3 bases at V and 4 bases at J, with 9 bases in the middle. CDR3 length: 13 residues. The chain's CDR3 is CASSLGTGTEAFF. The CDR3 DNA is TGTGCCAGCAGTTTGGGTACGGGCACTGAAGCTTTCTTT.

V and J are TRBV7-2 and TRBJ1-2; TRBD1 matches at 7 bases. The V gene's germline CDR1 is SGHTA and CDR2 FQGNSA. The CDR3 runs to 17 residues. With 4 bases clipped from V and 2 bases from J, the junction kept 13 bases outside the gene matches. CDR3 nucleotides: TGTGCCAGCAGCTCACTTGAGCCGGGACAGCCAAACTATGGCTACACCTTC. Translated: CASSSLEPGQPNYGYTF.

The V and J genes are TRBV19 and TRBJ1-1; no clear D. V was pared by 5 bases and J by 5 bases, with 15 bases between. The CDR3 runs 14 residues. From germline, CDR1 is LNHDA and CDR2 SQIVND (reference sequence). CDR3 nucleotide sequence: TGTGCCAGTAGTCCCCAGGTTACTTCGACTGAAGCTTTCTTT. It encodes CASSPQVTSTEAFF.

The chain has TRBV6-5 and TRBJ1-6, with TRBD1 as a possible D gene (5 bases). The CDR3 length is 12 residues. V was clipped by 6 bases and J by 8 bases, with 8 bases between them. The germline V gene encodes CDR1 MNHEY and CDR2 SVGAGI. This chain's CDR3 is CASRGGYSPLHF. The CDR3 region has the DNA TGTGCCAGCAGGGGGGGGTATTCACCCCTCCACTTT.

The V and J genes are TRBV18 and TRBJ1-5; maybe TRBD1 (6 bases). In germline, CDR1 is KGHSH, CDR2 LQKENI. This CDR3 has 17 amino acids. The V end was cut by 0 bases, the J end by 6 bases, with 18 bases between. CDR3 residues: CASSPPGAGGVGQPQHF. Here the CDR3 DNA reads TGTGCCAGCTCACCACCGGGTGCGGGGGGCGTGGGTCAGCCCCAGCATTTT.

This clone was recorded only once. The chain links TRBV10-3 to TRBJ1-5; 7 nucleotides agree with TRBD1. The CDR3 runs to 14 residues. Trimming removed 6 bases from V and 4 bases from J; junction bases left unmatched: 6. CDR1 ENHRY and CDR2 SYGVKD come from the germline V gene. The chain's CDR3 is CAISGTEGNQPQHF. The CDR3 DNA reads as TGTGCCATCAGCGGGACAGAGGGGAATCAGCCCCAGCATTTT.